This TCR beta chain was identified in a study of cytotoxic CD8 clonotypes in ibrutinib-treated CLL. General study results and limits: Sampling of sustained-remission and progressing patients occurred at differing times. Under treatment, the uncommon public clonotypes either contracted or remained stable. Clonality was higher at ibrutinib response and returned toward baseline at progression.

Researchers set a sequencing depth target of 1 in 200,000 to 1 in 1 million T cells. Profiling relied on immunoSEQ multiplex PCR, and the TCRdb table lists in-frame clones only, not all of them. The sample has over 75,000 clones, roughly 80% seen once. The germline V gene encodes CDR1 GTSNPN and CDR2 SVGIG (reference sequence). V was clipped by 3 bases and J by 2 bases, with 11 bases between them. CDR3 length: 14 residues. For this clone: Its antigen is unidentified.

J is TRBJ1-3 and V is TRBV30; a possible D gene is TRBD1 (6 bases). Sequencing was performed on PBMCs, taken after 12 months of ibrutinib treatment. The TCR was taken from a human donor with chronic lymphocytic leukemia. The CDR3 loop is CAWSVGGPGNTIYF. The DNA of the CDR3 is TGTGCCTGGAGCGTGGGGGGGCCTGGAAACACCATATATTTT.